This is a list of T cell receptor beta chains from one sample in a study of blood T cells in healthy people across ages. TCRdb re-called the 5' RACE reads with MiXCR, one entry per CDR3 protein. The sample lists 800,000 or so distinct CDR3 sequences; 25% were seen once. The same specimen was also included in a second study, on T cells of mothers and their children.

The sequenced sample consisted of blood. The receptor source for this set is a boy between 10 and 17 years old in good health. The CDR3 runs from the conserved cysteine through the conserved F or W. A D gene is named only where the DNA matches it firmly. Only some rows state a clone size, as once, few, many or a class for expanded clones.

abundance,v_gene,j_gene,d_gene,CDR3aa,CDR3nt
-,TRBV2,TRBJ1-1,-,CASTERGYTEAFF,TGTGCCAGCACCGAAAGAGGTTACACTGAAGCTTTCTTT
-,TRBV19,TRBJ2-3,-,CASSIQGTDTQYF,TGTGCCAGTAGTATACAGGGCACAGATACGCAGTATTTT
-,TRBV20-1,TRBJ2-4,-,CSANKGSIAKNIQYF,TGCAGTGCAAACAAGGGGTCCATAGCCAAAAACATTCAGTACTTC
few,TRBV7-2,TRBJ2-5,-,CASSQLGVGTQYF,TGTGCCAGCAGCCAGCTCGGGGTGGGGACCCAGTACTTC
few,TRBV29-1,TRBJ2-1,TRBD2,CSASPGLAGEQFF,TGCAGCGCTAGCCCCGGACTAGCGGGCGAACAGTTCTTC
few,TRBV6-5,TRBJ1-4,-,CASSYGGASNEKLFF,TGTGCCAGCAGTTACGGGGGGGCCTCTAATGAAAAACTGTTTTTT
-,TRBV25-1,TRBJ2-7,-,CASSDSQYSTGEQYF,TGTGCCAGCAGTGATTCTCAATATAGCACGGGCGAGCAGTACTTC
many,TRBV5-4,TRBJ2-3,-,CASSLDRGVTDTQYF,TGTGCCAGCAGCTTGGATCGGGGCGTAACAGATACGCAGTATTTT
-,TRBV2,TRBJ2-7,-,CASNEGVEYEQYF,TGTGCCAGCAACGAAGGTGTAGAGTACGAGCAGTACTTC
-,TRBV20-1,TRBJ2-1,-,CSARRQRNEQFF,TGCAGTGCTAGACGTCAGCGCAATGAGCAGTTCTTC
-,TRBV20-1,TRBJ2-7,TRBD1,CSARAQTGRYEQYF,TGCAGTGCTCGAGCGCAGACAGGGCGCTACGAGCAGTACTTC
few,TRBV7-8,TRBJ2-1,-,CASSLRSVSSYNEQFF,TGTGCCAGCAGCTTAAGATCGGTGAGCTCCTACAATGAGCAGTTCTTC
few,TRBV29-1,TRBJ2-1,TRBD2,CSVVTGGASSYNEQFF,TGCAGCGTTGTAACGGGAGGGGCTAGCTCCTACAATGAGCAGTTCTTC
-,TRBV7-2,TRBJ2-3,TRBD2,CASSYLAGTSGGESTDTQYF,TGTGCCAGCAGCTATCTCGCGGGGACTAGCGGGGGGGAAAGCACAGATACGCAGTATTTT
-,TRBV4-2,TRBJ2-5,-,CTSSQSPGESWGTQYF,TGTACCAGCAGCCAATCTCCGGGAGAGAGTTGGGGGACCCAGTACTTC
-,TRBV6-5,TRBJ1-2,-,CASSYPGGDGYTF,TGTGCCAGCAGTTACCCCGGCGGGGATGGCTACACCTTC
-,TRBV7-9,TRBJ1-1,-,CASSLGRGKLTEAFF,TGTGCCAGCAGCTTAGGACGAGGAAAGCTCACTGAAGCTTTCTTT
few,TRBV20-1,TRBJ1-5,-,CSARPPGGNQPQHF,TGCAGTGCTAGGCCTCCGGGTGGCAATCAGCCCCAGCATTTT
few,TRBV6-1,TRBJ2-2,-,CASSALGTANTGGLFF,TGTGCCAGCAGTGCCCTGGGGACAGCGAACACCGGGGGGCTGTTTTTT
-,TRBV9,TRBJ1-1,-,CASSVGTTSGKNTEAFF,TGTGCCAGCAGCGTAGGTACAACATCAGGGAAGAACACTGAAGCTTTCTTT
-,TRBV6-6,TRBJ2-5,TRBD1,CASTQPGQGAEETQYF,TGTGCCAGCACCCAACCGGGACAGGGGGCGGAAGAGACCCAGTACTTC
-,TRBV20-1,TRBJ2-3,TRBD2,CSASGGSSTDTQYF,TGCAGTGCTAGCGGGGGGTCTAGCACAGATACGCAGTATTTT
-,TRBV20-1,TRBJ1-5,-,CSSYDSLGNQPQHF,TGCAGTTCGTACGACTCCCTGGGAAATCAGCCCCAGCATTTT
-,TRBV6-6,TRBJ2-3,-,CASSFSGGNTQYF,TGTGCCAGCAGTTTTAGTGGAGGGAATACGCAGTATTTT
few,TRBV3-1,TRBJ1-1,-,CASSMGLGNTEAFF,TGTGCCAGCTCCATGGGCCTGGGGAACACTGAAGCTTTCTTT
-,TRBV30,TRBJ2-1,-,CAWSVRRGLYNEQFF,TGTGCCTGGAGTGTACGGCGGGGGCTGTACAATGAGCAGTTCTTC